The rows below give T cell receptor beta chains drawn from one sample of a study of cytomegalovirus exposure and HLA in healthy donors. Sequenced by immunoSEQ multiplex PCR; TCRdb stores in-frame clones only, minus some. This table has 300,000 to 350,000 clones, nearly 90% appearing once. Source material: PBMCs. Receptor source: a man aged 30-40 years in good health and CMV-seronegative. The CDR3 runs from the conserved cysteine through the conserved F or W. The D gene is left open where the match is weak. Part of the rows lack a size; the others show once, few, many or a class for expanded clones.

V	J	D	size	DNA	CDR3
TRBV7-2	TRBJ2-7	.	.	TGTGCCAGCAGCTTAGCGGGGCAGGGTTCCTACGAGCAGTACTTC	CASSLAGQGSYEQYF
TRBV19	TRBJ2-1	.	.	TGTGCCAGTAGTATAGATAAGGGCAGGGGAGGGGAGCAGTTCTTC	CASSIDKGRGGEQFF
TRBV6-1	TRBJ1-5	.	once	TGTGCCAGCAGTGAAGAAATTCTGGGCTTCGGTCAGCCCCAGCATTTT	CASSEEILGFGQPQHF
TRBV7-4	TRBJ2-1	TRBD2	.	TGTGCCAGCAGCTTAGTGTCGTTAAAGACTAATCGGAAGGTAGCGGGGGGACCCAATGAGCAGTTCTTC	CASSLVSLKTNRKVAGGPNEQFF
TRBV9	TRBJ1-2	TRBD1	few	TGTGCCAGCAGCGTAGGCGGACAGGGCGTTGACTATGGCTACACCTTC	CASSVGGQGVDYGYTF
TRBV7-6	TRBJ2-7	TRBD1	.	TGTGCCAGCAGCCCGCGGGCAGGGGGTGTCTACGAGCAGTACTTC	CASSPRAGGVYEQYF
TRBV7-2	TRBJ2-3	TRBD1	.	TGTGCCAGCAGCACTCGGACAGGGTCCACAGATACGCAGTATTTT	CASSTRTGSTDTQYF
TRBV5-1	TRBJ2-1	.	.	TGCGCCAGCAGCTTTGACAGTTACAATGAGCAGTTCTTC	CASSFDSYNEQFF
TRBV4-1	TRBJ2-7	.	few	TGCGCCAGCAGCCAATCAGGGATTCCCTACGAGCAGTACTTC	CASSQSGIPYEQYF
TRBV7-9	TRBJ2-7	.	.	TGTGCCAGCAGCCCGGGACCTGGAGGGGAGCAGTACTTC	CASSPGPGGEQYF
TRBV7-6	TRBJ2-1	TRBD1	.	TGTGCCAGCAGCTTACAGGGGGCGATTCGGAATGAGCAGTTCTTC	CASSLQGAIRNEQFF
TRBV28	TRBJ2-3	TRBD2	.	TGTGCCAGCAGCCCCCTAGCGGGGGGCGCCGGTACGCAGTATTTT	CASSPLAGGAGTQYF
TRBV6-5	TRBJ2-5	.	.	TGTGCCAGCAGTTGGGGCTCGCGAGAGACCCAGTACTTC	CASSWGSRETQYF
TRBV4-2	TRBJ1-1	TRBD1	.	TGTGCCAGCAGCCAAGATTTTGGACAGGGGCGCACTGAAGCTTTCTTT	CASSQDFGQGRTEAFF
TRBV6-6	TRBJ2-7	TRBD1	.	TGTGCCAGCAGTTACGGGACAGGGTACGAGCAGTACTTC	CASSYGTGYEQYF
TRBV9	TRBJ2-1	TRBD2	.	TGTGCCAGCACCCCAGAGACTAGCGGGGAGTACAATGAGCAGTTCTTC	CASTPETSGEYNEQFF
TRBV5-1	TRBJ2-5	.	.	TGCGCCAGCAGCATCGGCCACCCGGCGGGCCAAGAGACCCAGTACTTC	CASSIGHPAGQETQYF